This T cell receptor beta chain appears in the sequencing data of a study of shared clonotypes between healthy human individuals. Overall study results and limits: Shared clonotypes across all four donors exceeded non-shared ones in generation probability. Sampling covered nothing but blood. Tissue TCR repertoires likely differ from those found in blood.

With regard to this clone: Its matching antigen is unknown.

The V and J ends lost 3 bases and 0 bases, in that order; junction bases with no gene match: 6. This CDR3 comprises 16 residues. Germline V gene sequence: CDR1 SGHNT, CDR2 YYREEE (reference sequence). TCRdb keeps only in-frame clones here, not all; method: immunoSEQ multiplex PCR. The sample holds some 900,000 clones, about three quarters seen once. The sample taken for sequencing was memory CD4+ T cells sorted from blood. Subset meaning: CD45RA-negative fraction. The genes are TRBV5-4 and TRBJ2-7; 10 bases match TRBD2. This receptor was taken from a man between 18 and 35 years old in good health. CDR3 coding DNA: TGTGCCAGCAGCTCCGGGACTAGCGTCTACTCCTACGAGCAGTACTTC. Translated: CASSSGTSVYSYEQYF.